This T cell receptor beta chain emerged from a study of neurological immune-mediated disorders. Overall study findings and caveats: The most TCR clonal expansion was seen in HTLV-1-associated myelopathy, and the least was seen in multiple sclerosis, which fell below healthy controls. One related-CDR3 cluster, which may be a signature, held the repertoires of 18 of 34 multiple sclerosis patients after phylogenetic grouping. None of the CDR3 amino acid sequences in expanded clones turned up in more than one subject, which points to private repertoires in all groups.

Using its own MiXCR run on the 5' RACE reads, TCRdb lists one record per CDR3 protein. The sample consists of 65,000 to 85,000 distinct CDR3 sequences, more than 5% of them appearing once. The ends were cut back, 8 bases at V and 6 bases at J, with 20 bases in the middle. The CDR3 loop spans 16 amino acids. Germline-derived CDR1 and CDR2 are SEHNR and FQNEAQ (reference sequence). This clonotype was detected a few times. Antigen unknown. Documented time point: longitudinal time-point 2. It was from 2 million PBMCs stored at -80 C that the unsorted libraries were obtained. The rearrangement uses TRBV7-9 and TRBJ1-6; D gene uncertain. The TCR was taken from a woman aged 55-75 years with multiple sclerosis. Sequenced material: PBMCs. Here the CDR3 reads CASHPRDGKSNSPLHF. CDR3 nucleotide sequence: TGTGCCAGCCACCCGCGGGATGGGAAAAGTAATTCACCCCTCCACTTT.